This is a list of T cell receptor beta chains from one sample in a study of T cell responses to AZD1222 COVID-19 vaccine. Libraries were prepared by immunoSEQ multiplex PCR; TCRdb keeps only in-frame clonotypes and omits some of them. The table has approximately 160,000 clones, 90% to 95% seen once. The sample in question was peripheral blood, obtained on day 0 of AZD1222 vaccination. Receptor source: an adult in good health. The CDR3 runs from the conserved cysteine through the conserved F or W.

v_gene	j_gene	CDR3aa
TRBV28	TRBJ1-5	CASSLPGQVDYSNQPQHF
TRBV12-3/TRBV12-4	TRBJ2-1	CASSFRREQFF
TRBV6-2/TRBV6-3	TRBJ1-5	CASSGGQGSNQPQHF
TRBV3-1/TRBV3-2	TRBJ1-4	CASSAGETNEKLFF
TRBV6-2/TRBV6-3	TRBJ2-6	CASSYSGANVLTF
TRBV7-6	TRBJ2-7	CASSLKQGVYEQYF
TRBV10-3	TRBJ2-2	CAISELRGGTGELFF
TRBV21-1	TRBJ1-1	CASSQTQGSAFENTEAFF
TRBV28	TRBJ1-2	CASSPPTGQGDGYTF
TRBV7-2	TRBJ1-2	CASSRPRTGQLYGYTF
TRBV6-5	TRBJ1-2	CASSYLTGNYGYTF